This T cell receptor beta chain came from a study of vaccination and CD4 T cells after COVID-19 (dated by TCRdb to the early 2020s). General notes on the study: Convalescent patients had a positive SARS-CoV-2 result on nasal swab PCR, and of these patients, some ten had mild disease and one had severe disease. The convalescent cohort comprised six males and four females, including two Hispanic individuals, seven Caucasians, two Asians and one multiracial person. Two doses of either the Pfizer-BioNTech BNT162b2 vaccine (n=8) or the Moderna mRNA-1273 vaccine (n=2) were administered to participants. Post-COVID blood samples were collected from convalescent patients a median of around 96 days after diagnosis, with a range of roughly 30 to 170 days. Post-vaccine blood samples were taken a median of roughly 72 days after the second vaccine dose, with a range of 14 to 241 days. A few convalescent patients gave samples both early after vaccination (day 14) and late after vaccination (days 161 to 241). Culture stimuli were overlapping spike peptide pools from SARS-CoV-2 and from the common cold coronaviruses HCoV-NL63, HCoV-OC43 and HCoV-229E. Control cultures used a CEFX viral epitope pool as positive control, an HIV-1 Nef peptide pool as negative control, or no peptide. In roughly 11 COVID-19 convalescent patients and 4 infection-naive healthy vaccine recipients, the spike-specific CD4+ TCR repertoire before mRNA vaccination was compared with the repertoire after mRNA vaccination. Findings and caveats that apply to the study as a whole: Of the vaccine-specific clones in convalescent patients, 304 of 307, or nearly all, reacted only to SARS-CoV-2 spike and did not cross-react with common cold coronaviruses. Among convalescent patients, a median roughly 90% of the SARS-CoV-2-reactive clones seen after vaccination appeared only after vaccination, which suggests priming specific to the vaccine. The number of convalescent patients in the study was relatively small, and the study did not examine early timepoints following natural infection. The median count of SARS-CoV-2-reactive clonotypes went up from about 23 after infection to around 38 after vaccination, although the change was not significant.

This clonotype was detected a few times. Its recognized antigen is unknown. No quality values exist for individual bases; no much larger clone is one base distant. Receptors were amplified or captured by PCR. At the Johns Hopkins FTIC core, DNA from the cultured CD4+ T cells underwent TCR sequencing with the Oncomine TCR Beta short-read assay. The QIAamp micro DNA kit was used to extract genomic DNA from the cultured CD4+ T cells. Oncomine TCR Beta libraries from cultured CD4+ T cells were pooled using unique dual indexes and sequenced on an Illumina iSeq 100. In the original analysis: Non-productive sequences were removed, and CDR3s that did not start with C, did not end with F or W, or were shorter than 7 amino acids were discarded. The MANAFEST web application identified antigen-specific clonotypes by comparing peptide-stimulated wells against reference wells and other culture wells. For a clone to be called positive, the clone needed an FDR below 0.05, an odds ratio above 5, and a productive frequency above 0.1% in at least two of three replicate wells. Clonotypes that were significantly expanded in both SARS-CoV-2 spike wells and at least one common cold coronavirus spike condition were defined as cross-reactive. Similarity between CDR3 sequences was evaluated in R version 3.6.1 using Levenshtein distances (stringdist) and unrooted phylogenetic trees (ape). The public reads were quality trimmed at Q25 with fastp and then assembled into clones with MiXCR by TCRdb, keeping productive beta chains. Here each entry gathers all rows of one CDR3 protein and keeps the most common genes and DNA. The V and J calls, along with clone size, are taken from TCRdb and not from the paper's own processing. This sample gives nearly 25,000 distinct CDR3 sequences in total; 30% of them show up just once. Together, the top ten hold 2.5% to 3.5% of the sample.

What this sample's time point label stands for: late sampling 161 to 241 days after vaccination in a few convalescent patients. The intended sense of this specimen's treatment or condition label: approximately 9-day PBMC culture with coronavirus spike peptide pools or control peptides (ViraFEST assay). The ViraFEST assay was used in the study, in which antigen-specific T cells were expanded with peptide pools and expanded clonotypes were subsequently identified by TCR sequencing. Positive SARS-CoV-2 PCR tests in the convalescent patients dated from March to December 2020, before Alpha, Beta and Delta variants emerged in the United States. Each well held more than 1.5 million PBMCs cultured in IMDM containing roughly 5.4% human AB serum and roughly 10 IU/ml IL-2, with 10 ug/ml peptide pools added. On days 3 and 7, half of the culture medium was replaced with fresh IL-2-containing medium. Once the cells had been in culture for around 10 days, the EasySep CD4+ T cell isolation kit was used to isolate CD4+ T cells by negative selection. Ficoll-Paque Plus gradient centrifugation was used to isolate PBMCs from whole blood, and the isolated PBMCs were then either used fresh or cryopreserved at -140C. Each culture condition was generally run in triplicate wells.

V is trimmed back by 8 bases and J by 4 bases, and the junction contains 11 bases that no gene match accounts for. The CDR3 covers 14 residues, taking in both the cysteine and the phenylalanine. Only the CDR3 DNA is retained, 42 bases long and in frame from the first base. According to the germline V gene (reference sequence), CDR1 reads MNHEY and CDR2 reads SMNVEV. This receptor was taken from a human donor who had recovered from COVID-19. The sequences come from CD4+ T cells from blood, cultured in vitro, collected about 7 months after SARS-CoV-2 vaccination. The sequence joins TRBV27 to TRBJ2-7, with 7 middle bases fitting TRBD1. The sequence in DNA is TGTGCCAGCGCGGCTCAAACCAGGGGGTACGAGCAGTACTTC. Its coded protein is CASAAQTRGYEQYF.